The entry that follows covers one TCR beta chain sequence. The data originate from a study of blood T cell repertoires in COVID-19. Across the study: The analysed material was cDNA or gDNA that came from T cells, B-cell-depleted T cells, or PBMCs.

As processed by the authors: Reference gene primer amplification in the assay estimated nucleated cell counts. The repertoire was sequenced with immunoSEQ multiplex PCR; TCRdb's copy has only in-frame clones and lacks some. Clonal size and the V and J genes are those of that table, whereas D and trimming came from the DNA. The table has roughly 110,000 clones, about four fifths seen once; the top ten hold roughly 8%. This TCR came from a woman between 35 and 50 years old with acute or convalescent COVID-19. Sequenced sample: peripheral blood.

CDR3 in DNA: TGCGCCAGCAGTGAGCCGACAGGTCTGGTCGGTACCGGGGAGCTGTTTTTT. Residues: CASSEPTGLVGTGELFF. The rearrangement joins TRBV10-1 to TRBJ2-2; possible D gene TRBD1, 6 bases. Germline V gene sequence: CDR1 WNHNN, CDR2 SYGVQD (reference sequence). This CDR3 region has 17 residues. V dropped 2 bases and J dropped 5 bases, with 18 bases sitting between them.